These 13 T cell receptor beta chains came from one sample sequenced in a study of PD-1 blockade in classical Hodgkin lymphoma. Time point described: cycle 4 day 1 (C4D1), after more than five weeks of nivolumab. Each of the patients experienced relapse following autologous stem cell transplantation, and their brentuximab vedotin exposure differed. This table comes from immunoSEQ multiplex PCR, and its TCRdb copy is limited to in-frame clones, with some not included. The data contain 64,000 or so clones, about 90% of them singletons. Material: peripheral blood mononuclear cells (PBMCs), obtained before the fourth cycle of nivolumab. The receptors come from a human donor with classical Hodgkin lymphoma.

The V and J genes are TRBV27 and TRBJ1-1; no clear D. The V end lost 6 bases, the J end lost 4 bases, and 15 bases lay between the germline ends. This CDR3 has 14 residues. CDR1 MNHEY and CDR2 SMNVEV come from the germline V gene (reference sequence). The CDR3 region has the DNA TGTGCCAGCAGCTCCCGACCCCTGGGCACTGAAGCTTTCTTT. Amino acid sequence: CASSSRPLGTEAFF.

J is TRBJ1-2 and V is TRBV6-6; D possibly corresponds to TRBD1 (5 bases). There are 16 residues in the CDR3. The V and J ends lost 6 bases and 0 bases respectively, with 17 bases between them. Germline CDR1 and CDR2: MNHNY and SVGAGI (reference sequence). CDR3 residues: CASRTATGVANYGYTF. CDR3 coding DNA: TGTGCCAGCAGGACGGCCACAGGCGTCGCTAACTATGGCTACACCTTC.

The chain has TRBV7-2 and TRBJ1-4; D remains unclear. Trimming cost V 1 base and J 8 bases, with 8 bases left between them. Germline values: CDR1 SGHTA, CDR2 FQGNSA. The CDR3 is 13 residues long. The CDR3 DNA reads as TGTGCCAGCAGCTTAGGGACCCACGAAAAACTGTTTTTT. Translating it yields CASSLGTHEKLFF.

The chain has TRBV6-4 and TRBJ1-2; D is unresolved. This CDR3 has 13 amino acids. The V end was cut by 6 bases, the J end by 11 bases, with 19 bases between. Germline V lookup: CDR1 MRHNA, CDR2 SNTAGT. CDR3 residues: CASRNGRQGYYTF. The DNA of the CDR3 is TGTGCCAGCAGAAACGGCCGACAAGGCTATTACACCTTC.

The V and J genes are TRBV28 and TRBJ1-6; D gene ambiguous. Trimming cost V 2 bases and J 11 bases, with 13 bases left between them. The CDR3 extends over 14 amino acids. In germline, CDR1 is MDHEN, CDR2 SYDVKM. CDR3 coding DNA: TGTGCCAGCAGTTTACAAGGGATCGGAACACCCCTCCACTTT. This translates into CASSLQGIGTPLHF.

The chain combines TRBV6-1 with TRBJ2-7, with TRBD1 matching 7 bases. The CDR3 consists of 14 residues. CDR1 MNHNS and CDR2 SASEGT come from the germline V gene. J was trimmed by 3 bases and V by 10 bases; bases with no gene match: 12. The CDR3 bases are TGTGCCATCAGGACAGGTTTTCCCCACTACGAGCAGTACTTC. It is translated as CAIRTGFPHYEQYF.

The chain uses TRBV7-2 and TRBJ1-2; D ambiguous. The CDR3 has 14 residues. The V gene's germline CDR1 is SGHTA and CDR2 FQGNSA. V lost 0 bases and J 4 bases, leaving 9 bases between the germline ends. CDR3 amino acids: CASSLAGSVYGYTF. The CDR3 DNA reads as TGTGCCAGCAGCTTAGCTGGCAGTGTCTATGGCTACACCTTC.

This clone was picked up a small number of times. The chain joins TRBV6-1 to TRBJ2-7; D is ambiguous. The CDR3 consists of 14 residues. CDR1 and CDR2 (germline): MNHNS, SASEGT. V was clipped by 3 bases and J by 3 bases, with 12 bases between them. In nucleotides, the CDR3 is TGTGCCAGCAGTGAGGGTCCGTTGATCTACGAGCAGTACTTC. Protein product: CASSEGPLIYEQYF.

The chain couples TRBV5-4 to TRBJ2-1; D gene uncertain. The germline CDR1 and CDR2 sequences are SGHNT and YYREEE (reference sequence). The CDR3 is made up of 16 amino acids. The V end lost 0 bases, the J end lost 3 bases, and 13 bases lay between the germline ends. CDR3 sequence (DNA): TGTGCCAGCAGCTTGGGTACCGGCCCCGTCTACAATGAGCAGTTCTTC. Translation gives CASSLGTGPVYNEQFF.

The chain has TRBV28 and TRBJ1-6; D is unclear. The V end was cut by 5 bases, the J end by 13 bases, with 18 bases between. Germline CDR1 and CDR2: MDHEN and SYDVKM. The CDR3 runs 14 residues. DNA for the CDR3: TGTGCCAGCAGTCGGATCTCGGGAGACCCGCCCCTCCACTTT. The encoded protein is CASSRISGDPPLHF.

The chain recombines TRBV30 with TRBJ1-3; TRBD1 matches at 8 bases. Germline values: CDR1 GTSNPN, CDR2 SVGIG (reference sequence). The J segment lost 0 bases and the V segment lost 2 bases, leaving 12 bases of the junction unmatched. The CDR3 totals 18 residues. Here the CDR3 DNA reads TGTGCCTGGAGTAGGAGCAGATGGGACAGGAGCTCTGGAAACACCATATATTTT. Its protein is CAWSRSRWDRSSGNTIYF.

This chain links TRBV4-1 with TRBJ1-2, with 9 bases aligning to TRBD1. The germline CDR1 and CDR2 sequences are MGHRA and YSYEKL. The CDR3 spans 14 residues. V was pared by 0 bases and J by 8 bases, with 4 bases of the junction left unmatched. CDR3 residues: CASSQEGTGYGYTF. Written as DNA, the CDR3 is TGCGCCAGCAGCCAAGAGGGGACAGGGTACGGCTACACCTTC.

The CDR3 DNA reads as TGTGCCAGCAGCGACGAGACTAGCGGGGGTTACGAGCAGTACTTC. Its protein product is CASSDETSGGYEQYF. The chain links TRBV9 to TRBJ2-7; 12 bases are shared with TRBD2. The CDR3 is 15 amino acids. V lost 3 bases, J lost 4 bases, and 5 bases stayed unmatched. Per the germline V gene, CDR1 is SGDLS and CDR2 is YYNGEE.